The next 15 T cell receptor beta chains were all read from a single sample in a study of cytomegalovirus exposure and HLA in healthy donors. PCR employed 60 Vbeta and 13 Jbeta primers. Profiling relied on immunoSEQ multiplex PCR, and the TCRdb table lists in-frame clones only, not all of them. The table records 160,000 or so clones, 65% to 85% of them present only once. Sequenced material: PBMCs. These receptor sequences come from a woman under 30 in good health and CMV-seronegative.

This clone was observed a handful of times. The chain recombines TRBV19 with TRBJ2-7, with 8 bases that match TRBD1. The CDR3 is 15 residues long. CDR1 and CDR2 from the germline V gene are LNHDA and SQIVND (reference sequence). V dropped 0 bases and J dropped 2; count of bases not matched to a gene: 3. CDR3 loop: CASSIDSTGAYEQYF. The CDR3 DNA reads TGTGCCAGTAGTATAGACTCGACAGGGGCCTACGAGCAGTACTTC. Variable domain in full (rest from reference TRBV19 and TRBJ2-7): DGGITQSPKYLFRKEGQNVTLSCEQNLNHDAMYWYRQDPGQGLRLIYYSQIVNDFQKGDIAEGYSVSREKKESFPLTVTSAQKNPTAFYLCASSIDSTGAYEQYFGPGTRLTVT.

The chain uses TRBV2 and TRBJ1-2; D uncertain. This CDR3 comprises 12 residues. Germline V gene lookup returns CDR1 SNHLY and CDR2 FYNNEI. V lost 4 bases to trimming and J lost 1 base, with 4 bases between them. CDR3 nucleotides: TGTGCCAGCAGTGGGCTTAACTATGGCTACACCTTC. It translates to CASSGLNYGYTF.

V usage is TRBV5-8 and J usage is TRBJ1-1; D unclear. Germline loops: CDR1 SGHTS, CDR2 YDEGEE. This CDR3 is built from 15 residues. V dropped 1 base and J dropped 1 base, with 11 bases sitting between them. CDR3 nucleotides: TGTGCCAGCAGCTTGAATCTGGGAGGGAACACTGAAGCTTTCTTT. This sequence encodes CASSLNLGGNTEAFF.

The rearrangement links TRBV19 to TRBJ2-4; 7 bases are shared with TRBD1. The germline gives CDR1 LNHDA, CDR2 SQIVND (reference sequence). The CDR3 covers 15 residues. The V segment lost 2 bases and the J segment 3 bases; nucleotides outside the gene matches: 4. CDR3 nucleotides: TGTGCCAGTAGTATACGGCAGGGGGACAAAAACATTCAGTACTTC. Protein: CASSIRQGDKNIQYF.

In the case of this clone: One end of the junction does not line up with germline, which may come from a read error. The genes are TRBV5-4 and TRBJ2-4; perhaps TRBD1 as D (6 bases). The germline CDR1 and CDR2 sequences are SGHNT and YYREEE (reference sequence). The CDR3 contains 15 residues. CDR3 loop: CASSFRGGSENSQYF. Written as DNA, the CDR3 is TGTGCCAGCAGCTTCAGGGGTGGGTCGGAAAACAGTCAGTACTTC. The full variable domain, completed using reference TRBV5-4 and TRBJ2-4, is ETGVTQSPTHLIKTRGQQVTLRCSSQSGHNTVSWYQQALGQGPQFIFQYYREEENGRGNFPPRFSGLQFPNYSSELNVNALELDDSALYLCASSFRGGSENSQYFGAGTRLSVL.

The chain has TRBV19 and TRBJ1-2, with 9 nucleotides matching TRBD1. The CDR3 has 14 residues. The V and J ends lost 5 bases and 2 bases, in that order; junction bases with no gene match: 3. Germline CDR1 reads LNHDA; CDR2 reads SQIVND (reference sequence). CDR3 sequence: CASSGQGSNYGYTF. The CDR3 DNA reads TGTGCCAGTAGTGGACAGGGGTCGAACTATGGCTACACCTTC.

This chain links TRBV5-1 with TRBJ1-1, with 7 bases lining up with TRBD1. Looked up from germline, CDR1 is SGHRS and CDR2 is YFSETQ. This CDR3 is built from 14 residues. V was clipped by 7 bases and J by 1 base; unmatched bases: 7. CDR3 sequence (DNA): TGCGCCAGCTCGACAGGGAGCGGGAACACTGAAGCTTTCTTT. It specifies CASSTGSGNTEAFF. Full variable domain (remainder filled in from reference TRBV5-1 and TRBJ1-1): KAGVTQTPRYLIKTRGQQVTLSCSPISGHRSVSWYQQTPGQGLQFLFEYFSETQRNKGNFPGRFSGRQFSNSRSEMNVSTLELGDSALYLCASSTGSGNTEAFFGQGTRLTVV.

The chain carries TRBV6-5 and TRBJ2-1; maybe TRBD2 (6 bases). This CDR3 region has 15 residues. Germline V gives CDR1 MNHEY, CDR2 SVGAGI. Trimming took 6 bases from V and 7 from J, leaving 19 bases between them. CDR3 in DNA: TGTGCCAGCAGGCAGTCGGGCCGGGGGAGGAATGAGCAGTTCTTC. Protein: CASRQSGRGRNEQFF.

The rearrangement joins TRBV9 to TRBJ1-1; D is undetermined. Per the germline V gene, CDR1 is SGDLS and CDR2 is YYNGEE. The CDR3 totals 14 residues. V shed 4 bases and J shed 0 bases, with 10 bases lying between them. Here the CDR3 DNA reads TGTGCCAGCAGCTCTCCCCGTATGAACACTGAAGCTTTCTTT. This codes for CASSSPRMNTEAFF.

As DNA, the CDR3 is TGTGCCAGCAGTTTCCCGACTAGCGGGGGGGACAATGAGCAGTTCTTC. Residues: CASSFPTSGGDNEQFF. V usage is TRBV6-6 and J usage is TRBJ2-1; 14 bases align to TRBD2. Germline V gene sequence: CDR1 MNHNY, CDR2 SVGAGI (reference sequence). V lost 4 bases, J lost 5 bases, and 4 bases stayed unmatched. The CDR3 has 16 amino acids.

CDR3 loop: CASSKGQTLYSNQPQHF. Written as DNA, the CDR3 is TGTGCCAGTAGTAAGGGACAGACGCTGTATAGCAATCAGCCCCAGCATTTT. This chain connects TRBV19 to TRBJ1-5; 7 bases map to TRBD1. Germline CDR1 reads LNHDA; CDR2 reads SQIVND (reference sequence). With 4 bases clipped from V and 0 bases from J, the junction kept 9 bases outside the gene matches. The CDR3 has 17 amino acids.

The chain has TRBV25-1 and TRBJ1-4; D possibly corresponds to TRBD1 (5 bases). The CDR3 has 14 residues. Germline lookup yields CDR1 MGHDK and CDR2 SYGVNS. V lost 6 bases, J lost 8 bases, and 16 bases lay in between. The CDR3 sequence is CASSLSRVGEKLFF. Written as DNA, the CDR3 is TGTGCCAGCAGCCTATCCAGGGTAGGGGAAAAACTGTTTTTT.

The rearrangement links TRBV27 to TRBJ2-7, with 7 positions matching TRBD1. The CDR3 extends over 14 amino acids. Germline lookup yields CDR1 MNHEY and CDR2 SMNVEV (reference sequence). V gave up 2 bases and J gave up 4 bases; unmatched junction bases: 5. The CDR3 DNA follows: TGTGCCAGCAGTTTAAGGGGACAGACATACGAGCAGTACTTC. Protein product: CASSLRGQTYEQYF.

The CDR3 coding sequence is TGTGCCATCAGTGAGAGGACAGGGGGCGATGGCTACACCTTC. Residues: CAISERTGGDGYTF. The chain links TRBV10-3 to TRBJ1-2, with TRBD1 matching 11 bases. The germline gives CDR1 ENHRY, CDR2 SYGVKD. J was trimmed by 6 bases and V by 2 bases; bases with no gene match: 2. This CDR3 has 14 amino acids.

The genes are TRBV4-1 and TRBJ1-2, with 9 bases matching TRBD1. This CDR3 contains 16 residues. Trimming took 4 bases from V and 5 from J; bases not matched to a gene: 11. Germline V gene sequence: CDR1 MGHRA, CDR2 YSYEKL. The CDR3 DNA reads as TGCGCCAGCAGCCCCGGACCGGACAGGGGACGGTATGGCTACACCTTC. It specifies CASSPGPDRGRYGYTF.